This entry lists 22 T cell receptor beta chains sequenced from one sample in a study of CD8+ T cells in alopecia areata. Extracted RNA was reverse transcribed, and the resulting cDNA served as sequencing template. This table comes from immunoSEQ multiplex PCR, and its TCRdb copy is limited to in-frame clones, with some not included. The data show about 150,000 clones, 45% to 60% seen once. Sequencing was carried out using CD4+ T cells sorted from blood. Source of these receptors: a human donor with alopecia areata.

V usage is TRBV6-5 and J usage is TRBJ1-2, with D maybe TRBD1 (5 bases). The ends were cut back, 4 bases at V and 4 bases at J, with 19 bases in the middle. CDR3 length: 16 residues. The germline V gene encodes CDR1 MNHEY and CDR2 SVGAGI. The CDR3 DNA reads TGTGCCAGCAGTTCCTTAGGGACGGAGGTCCTCTATGGCTACACCTTC. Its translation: CASSSLGTEVLYGYTF.

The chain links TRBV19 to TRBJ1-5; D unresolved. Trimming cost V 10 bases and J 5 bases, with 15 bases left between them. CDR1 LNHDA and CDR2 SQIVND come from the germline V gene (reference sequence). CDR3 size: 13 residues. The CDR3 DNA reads TGTGCCACCCAGCGGGAGAGACATCAGCCCCAGCATTTT. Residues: CATQRERHQPQHF.

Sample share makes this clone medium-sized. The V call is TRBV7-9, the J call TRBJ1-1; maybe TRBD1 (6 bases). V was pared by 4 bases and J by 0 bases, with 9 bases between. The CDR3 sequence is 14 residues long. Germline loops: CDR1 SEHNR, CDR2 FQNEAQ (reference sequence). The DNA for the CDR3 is TGTGCCAGCAGCTCCGGGACACTGAACACTGAAGCTTTCTTT. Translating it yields CASSSGTLNTEAFF.

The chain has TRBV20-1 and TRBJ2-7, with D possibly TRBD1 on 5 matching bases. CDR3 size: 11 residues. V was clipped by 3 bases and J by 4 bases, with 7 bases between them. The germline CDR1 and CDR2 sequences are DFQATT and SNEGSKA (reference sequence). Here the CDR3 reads CSASDRYEQYF. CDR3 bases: TGCAGTGCTAGCGACAGATACGAGCAGTACTTC.

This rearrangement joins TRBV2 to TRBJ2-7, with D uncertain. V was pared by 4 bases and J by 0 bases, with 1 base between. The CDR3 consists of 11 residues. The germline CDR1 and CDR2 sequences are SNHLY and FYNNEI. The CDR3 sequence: CASSASYEQYF. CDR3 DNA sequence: TGTGCCAGCAGTGCCTCCTACGAGCAGTACTTC.

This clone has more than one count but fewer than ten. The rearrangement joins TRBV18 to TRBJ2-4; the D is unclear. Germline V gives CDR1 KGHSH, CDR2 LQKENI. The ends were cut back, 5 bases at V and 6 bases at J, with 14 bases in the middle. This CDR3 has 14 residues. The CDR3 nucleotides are TGTGCCAGCTCATCGACACCGGCTGGAAACATTCAGTACTTC. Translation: CASSSTPAGNIQYF.

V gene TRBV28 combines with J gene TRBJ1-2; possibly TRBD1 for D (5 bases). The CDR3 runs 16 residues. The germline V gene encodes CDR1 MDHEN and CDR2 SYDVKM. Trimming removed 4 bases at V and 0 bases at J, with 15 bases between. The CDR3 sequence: CASSSQGKLANYGYTF. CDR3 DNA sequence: TGTGCCAGCAGTTCGCAGGGAAAGCTAGCTAACTATGGCTACACCTTC.

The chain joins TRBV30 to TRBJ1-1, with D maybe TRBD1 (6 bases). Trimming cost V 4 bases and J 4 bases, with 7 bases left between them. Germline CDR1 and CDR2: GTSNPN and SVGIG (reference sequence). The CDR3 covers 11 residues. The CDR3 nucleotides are TGTGCCTGGACAGGGGCCACTGAAGCTTTCTTT. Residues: CAWTGATEAFF.

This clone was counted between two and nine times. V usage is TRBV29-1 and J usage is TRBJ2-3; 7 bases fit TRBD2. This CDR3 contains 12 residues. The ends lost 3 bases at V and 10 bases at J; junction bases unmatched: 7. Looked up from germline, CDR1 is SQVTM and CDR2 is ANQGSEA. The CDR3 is CSVEGRGPPQYF. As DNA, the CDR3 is TGCAGCGTTGAGGGGAGGGGCCCACCGCAGTATTTT.

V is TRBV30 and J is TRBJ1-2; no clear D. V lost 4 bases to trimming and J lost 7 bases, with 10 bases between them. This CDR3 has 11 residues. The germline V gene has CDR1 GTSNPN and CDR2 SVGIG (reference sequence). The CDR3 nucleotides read TGTGCCTGGAAGGTGAAGGGTGGCTACACCTTC. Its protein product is CAWKVKGGYTF.

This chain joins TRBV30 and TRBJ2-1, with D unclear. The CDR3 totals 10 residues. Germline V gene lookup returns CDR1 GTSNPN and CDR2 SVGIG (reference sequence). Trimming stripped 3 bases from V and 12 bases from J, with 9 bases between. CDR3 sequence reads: CAWSSGVQFF. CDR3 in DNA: TGTGCCTGGAGCTCAGGTGTGCAGTTCTTC.

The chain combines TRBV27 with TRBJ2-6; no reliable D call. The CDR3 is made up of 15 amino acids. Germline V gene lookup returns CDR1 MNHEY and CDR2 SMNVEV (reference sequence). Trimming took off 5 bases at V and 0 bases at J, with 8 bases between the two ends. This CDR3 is CASSPHPSGANVLTF. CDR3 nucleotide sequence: TGTGCCAGCAGTCCGCATCCCTCTGGGGCCAACGTCCTGACTTTC.

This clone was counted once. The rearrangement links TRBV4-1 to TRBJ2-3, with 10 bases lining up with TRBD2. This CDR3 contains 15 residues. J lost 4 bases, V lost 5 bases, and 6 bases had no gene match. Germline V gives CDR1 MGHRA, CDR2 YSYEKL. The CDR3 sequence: CASSTLAGAADTQYF. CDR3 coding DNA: TGCGCCAGCAGCACTCTAGCGGGAGCGGCAGATACGCAGTATTTT.

DNA of the CDR3: TGTGCCTGGACCAGACAGGGTTTGGTAGAGCAGTACTTC. Protein sequence: CAWTRQGLVEQYF. The chain carries TRBV30 and TRBJ2-7; 7 nucleotides line up with TRBD1. The V gene's germline CDR1 is GTSNPN and CDR2 SVGIG (reference sequence). Trimming took 4 bases from V and 7 from J; bases not matched to a gene: 10. CDR3 length equals 13 residues.

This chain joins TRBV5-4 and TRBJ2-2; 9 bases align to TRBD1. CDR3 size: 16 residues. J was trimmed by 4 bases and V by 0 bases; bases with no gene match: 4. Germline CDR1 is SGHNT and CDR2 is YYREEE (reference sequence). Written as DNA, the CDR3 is TGTGCCAGCAGCTTGGGGGACAGGGTCGGCACCGGGGAGCTGTTTTTT. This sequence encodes CASSLGDRVGTGELFF.

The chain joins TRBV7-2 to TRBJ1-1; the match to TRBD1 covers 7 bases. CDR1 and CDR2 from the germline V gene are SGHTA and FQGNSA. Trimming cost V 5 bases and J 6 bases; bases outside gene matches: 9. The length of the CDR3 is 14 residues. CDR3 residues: CASSQVQGRAEAFF. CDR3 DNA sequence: TGTGCCAGCAGCCAAGTACAGGGGCGCGCTGAAGCTTTCTTT.

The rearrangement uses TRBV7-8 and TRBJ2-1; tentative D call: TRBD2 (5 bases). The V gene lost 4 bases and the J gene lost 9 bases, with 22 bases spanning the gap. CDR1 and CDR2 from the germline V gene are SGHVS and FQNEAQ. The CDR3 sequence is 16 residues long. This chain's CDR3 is CASSYGSMDFGIEQFF. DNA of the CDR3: TGTGCCAGCAGCTATGGAAGTATGGATTTCGGGATTGAGCAGTTCTTC.

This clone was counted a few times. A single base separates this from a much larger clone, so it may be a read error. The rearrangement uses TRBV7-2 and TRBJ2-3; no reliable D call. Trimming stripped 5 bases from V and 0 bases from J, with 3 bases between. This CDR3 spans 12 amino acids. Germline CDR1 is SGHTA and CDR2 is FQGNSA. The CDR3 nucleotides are TGTGCCAGCAGCGTTAGCACAGATACGCAGTATTTT. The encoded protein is CASSVSTDTQYF.

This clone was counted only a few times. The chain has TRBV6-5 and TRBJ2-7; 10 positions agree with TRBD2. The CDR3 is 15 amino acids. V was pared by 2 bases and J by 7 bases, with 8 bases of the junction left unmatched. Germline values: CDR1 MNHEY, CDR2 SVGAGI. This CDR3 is CASSYMASGRGEQYF. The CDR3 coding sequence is TGTGCCAGCAGTTACATGGCTAGCGGGAGAGGAGAGCAGTACTTC.

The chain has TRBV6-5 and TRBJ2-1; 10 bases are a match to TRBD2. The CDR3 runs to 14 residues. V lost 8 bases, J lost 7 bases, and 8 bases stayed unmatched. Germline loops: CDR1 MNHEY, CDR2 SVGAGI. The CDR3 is CASSKLAGVNEQFF. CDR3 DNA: TGTGCCAGCTCGAAGCTAGCGGGAGTGAATGAGCAGTTCTTC.

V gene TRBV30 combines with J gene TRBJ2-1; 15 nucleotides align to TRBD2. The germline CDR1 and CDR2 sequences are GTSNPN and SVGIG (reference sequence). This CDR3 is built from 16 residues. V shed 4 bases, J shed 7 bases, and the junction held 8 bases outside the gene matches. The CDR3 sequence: CAWTGSGLAGGNEQFF. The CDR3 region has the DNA TGTGCCTGGACCGGCAGCGGACTAGCGGGAGGGAATGAGCAGTTCTTC.

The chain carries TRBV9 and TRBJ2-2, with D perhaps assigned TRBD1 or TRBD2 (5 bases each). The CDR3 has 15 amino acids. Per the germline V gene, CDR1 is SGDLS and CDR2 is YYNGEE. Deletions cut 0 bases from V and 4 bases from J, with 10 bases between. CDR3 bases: TGTGCCAGCAGCGTAGGGGGGATACGCACCGGGGAGCTGTTTTTT. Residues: CASSVGGIRTGELFF. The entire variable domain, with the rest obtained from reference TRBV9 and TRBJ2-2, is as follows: DSGVTQTPKHLITATGQRVTLRCSPRSGDLSVYWYQQSLDQGLQFLIQYYNGEERAKGNILERFSAQQFPDLHSELNLSSLELGDSALYFCASSVGGIRTGELFFGEGSRLTVL.